The 19 T cell receptor beta chains given below trace back to one sample, sequenced in a study of T cell responses to AZD1222 COVID-19 vaccine. Here immunoSEQ multiplex PCR was the method, and the copy in TCRdb shows in-frame clones only, minus some. The profile shows 140,000 to 150,000 clones, roughly 86% of them singletons. The specimen was peripheral blood, collected 28 days after the second AZD1222 dose. These TCRs come from an adult who received the AZD1222 COVID-19 vaccine.

The chain couples TRBV7-9 to TRBJ1-2, with D possibly TRBD1 on 5 matching bases. CDR3 length: 13 residues. The germline CDR1 and CDR2 sequences are SEHNR and FQNEAQ (reference sequence). Between the trimmed V and J ends, which lost 5 bases and 4 bases, there was a span of 11 bases. Here the CDR3 reads CASSRGEGYGYTF. The DNA for the CDR3 is TGTGCCAGCAGCCGAGGGGAGGGCTATGGCTACACCTTC.

The chain uses TRBV18 and TRBJ1-5, with D possibly TRBD1 on 5 matching bases. In germline, CDR1 is KGHSH, CDR2 LQKENI. The V and J ends lost 1 base and 7 bases respectively, with 14 bases between them. This CDR3 comprises 15 residues. Here the CDR3 reads CASSPLDSQGQPQHF. CDR3 sequence (DNA): TGTGCCAGCTCACCACTCGACAGTCAAGGGCAGCCCCAGCATTTT.

Only one count was recorded for this clone. The CDR3 here is CASSSSGTGGTEAFF. CDR3 nucleotide sequence: TGTGCCAGCAGCTCCTCCGGGACAGGGGGAACTGAAGCTTTCTTT. The J gene is TRBJ1-1, the V gene TRBV3-1 (or the pseudogene TRBV3-2); 11 positions agree with TRBD1. CDR1 and CDR2 from the germline V gene are LGHDT and YNNKEL (reference sequence). The CDR3 sequence is 15 residues long. V dropped 5 bases and J dropped 5; count of bases not matched to a gene: 7.

The chain carries TRBV5-1 and TRBJ2-3; possibly TRBD2 for D (6 bases). The germline V gene encodes CDR1 SGHRS and CDR2 YFSETQ. The CDR3 extends over 16 amino acids. The germline V and J ends were trimmed by 2 bases and 3 bases, with 16 bases remaining between them. The CDR3 reads CASSFGPRLETDTQYF. The CDR3 DNA follows: TGCGCCAGCAGCTTCGGACCCAGACTAGAAACAGATACGCAGTATTTT. Together with reference TRBV5-1 and TRBJ2-3, the CDR3 gives the full variable domain: KAGVTQTPRYLIKTRGQQVTLSCSPISGHRSVSWYQQTPGQGLQFLFEYFSETQRNKGNFPGRFSGRQFSNSRSEMNVSTLELGDSALYLCASSFGPRLETDTQYFGPGTRLTVL.

The gene calls are TRBV5-1 and TRBJ2-2; D ambiguous. Looked up from germline, CDR1 is SGHRS and CDR2 is YFSETQ. V shed 4 bases and J shed 7 bases, with 17 bases lying between them. This CDR3 has 15 amino acids. The CDR3 region has the DNA TGCGCCAGCAGCCCAATCGAGTCCGAAGGCGGGGAGCTGTTTTTT. It yields the protein CASSPIESEGGELFF.

This clone came up a few times. The chain couples TRBV11-2 to TRBJ1-2; maybe TRBD1 (6 bases). The CDR3 is made up of 15 amino acids. Germline V CDR1 and CDR2: SGHAT, FQNNGV. Trimming shortened V by 8 bases and J by 2 bases, and 18 bases separated the two germline ends. This CDR3 reads CASPRGADGNYGYTF. CDR3 coding DNA: TGTGCCAGCCCCAGGGGTGCGGACGGGAACTATGGCTACACCTTC.

The chain couples TRBV18 to TRBJ2-2; 7 nucleotides line up with TRBD1. Losses at the gene ends were 6 bases for V and 8 bases for J; bases not matched to a gene: 6. The CDR3 is 13 amino acids. The germline V gene has CDR1 KGHSH and CDR2 LQKENI. The CDR3 sequence: CASSGQPPGELFF. In nucleotides, the CDR3 is TGTGCCAGCTCGGGACAGCCCCCGGGGGAGCTGTTTTTT.

The chain couples TRBV10-3 to TRBJ1-1; no clear D gene. The CDR3 spans 14 residues. Germline lookup yields CDR1 ENHRY and CDR2 SYGVKD. V shed 10 bases and J shed 3 bases, with 18 bases lying between them. CDR3 nucleotides: TGTGCCACCTATTTGGACGGCCGGGACACTGAAGCTTTCTTT. It codes for CATYLDGRDTEAFF.

The V call is TRBV4-1, the J call TRBJ2-7, with D perhaps TRBD1 (6 bases). The CDR3 is made up of 15 amino acids. V lost 4 bases to trimming and J lost 2 bases, with 15 bases between them. Germline values: CDR1 MGHRA, CDR2 YSYEKL. The CDR3 region has the DNA TGCGCCAGCAGCCCCCAGATAACAGGGCCCTACGAGCAGTACTTC. It codes for CASSPQITGPYEQYF.

The rearrangement joins TRBV29-1 to TRBJ1-4, with D unresolved. The germline V gene has CDR1 SQVTM and CDR2 ANQGSEA. The CDR3 is made up of 13 amino acids. V lost 1 base and J 8 bases, leaving 11 bases between the germline ends. DNA of the CDR3: TGCAGCGTTGAAGTAAGGATGGGAGAAAAACTGTTTTTT. This sequence encodes CSVEVRMGEKLFF.

The table lists this clone with a count of one. This chain joins TRBV13 and TRBJ2-3, with 15 bases aligning to TRBD2. The V segment lost 5 bases and the J segment 0 bases; nucleotides outside the gene matches: 6. Germline loops: CDR1 PRHDT, CDR2 FYEKMQ (reference sequence). The CDR3 spans 18 residues. CDR3 residues: CASSHGTSGRFSTDTQYF. Here the CDR3 DNA reads TGTGCCAGCAGCCACGGGACTAGCGGGAGGTTCAGCACAGATACGCAGTATTTT.

The rearrangement joins TRBV6-5 to TRBJ1-3, with D uncertain. The V end lost 2 bases, the J end lost 0 bases, and 5 bases lay between the germline ends. Per germline, CDR1 MNHEY and CDR2 SVGAGI. The CDR3 length is 14 residues. The CDR3, as DNA: TGTGCCAGCAGTTACGGTTCCTCTGGAAACACCATATATTTT. It encodes CASSYGSSGNTIYF.

This clone showed up just once. The CDR3 DNA follows: TGCGCCAGCAGCTTGACTAGCGGGGTTGGTTCAGCAGAGACCCAGTACTTC. This translates into CASSLTSGVGSAETQYF. V usage is TRBV5-1 and J usage is TRBJ2-5, with TRBD2 matching over 10 bases. Germline CDR1 SGHRS, CDR2 YFSETQ. The V and J ends lost 1 base and 4 bases, in that order; junction bases with no gene match: 10. The CDR3 runs to 17 residues. Based on the CDR3 plus reference TRBV5-1 and TRBJ2-5, the full variable domain is KAGVTQTPRYLIKTRGQQVTLSCSPISGHRSVSWYQQTPGQGLQFLFEYFSETQRNKGNFPGRFSGRQFSNSRSEMNVSTLELGDSALYLCASSLTSGVGSAETQYFGPGTRLLVL.

The chain employs TRBV4-2 and TRBJ2-7; no firm D call. Trimming left V 0 bases short and J 4 bases short, with 10 bases between. Germline V CDR1 and CDR2: LGHNA, YNFKEQ. The CDR3 extends over 14 amino acids. In DNA, the CDR3 is TGTGCCAGCAGCCAAGAACCCCCAGAATACGAGCAGTACTTC. Translating it yields CASSQEPPEYEQYF.

The chain carries TRBV19 and TRBJ1-2, with 8 bases aligning to TRBD1. The CDR3 runs to 14 residues. Germline-derived CDR1 and CDR2 are LNHDA and SQIVND (reference sequence). J gave up 9 bases and V 0 bases, and 6 bases lay outside the gene matches. The CDR3: CASSIDLGTGSYTF. The CDR3 region has the DNA TGTGCCAGTAGTATAGATCTGGGGACAGGTAGCTACACCTTC. Filled out from reference TRBV19 and TRBJ1-2, the complete variable domain reads DGGITQSPKYLFRKEGQNVTLSCEQNLNHDAMYWYRQDPGQGLRLIYYSQIVNDFQKGDIAEGYSVSREKKESFPLTVTSAQKNPTAFYLCASSIDLGTGSYTFGSGTRLTVV.

The V call is TRBV5-8, the J call TRBJ1-6, with TRBD1 identical over 7 bases. The CDR3 runs 14 residues. Germline loops: CDR1 SGHTS, CDR2 YDEGEE. V shed 2 bases, J shed 7 bases, and the junction held 3 bases outside the gene matches. DNA of the CDR3: TGTGCCAGCAGCTTAGAGGGGGCAAATTCACCCCTCCACTTT. It yields the protein CASSLEGANSPLHF.

The V and J genes are TRBV28 and TRBJ2-1; 7 bases map to TRBD2. V shed 2 bases, J shed 1 base, and the junction held 2 bases outside the gene matches. Germline assignment: CDR1 MDHEN and CDR2 SYDVKM. The CDR3 runs to 15 residues. CDR3: CASSLGGESYNEQFF. CDR3 in DNA: TGTGCCAGCAGTTTAGGGGGGGAGTCCTACAATGAGCAGTTCTTC.

The chain uses TRBV6-5 and TRBJ1-1; 10 bases are a match to TRBD1. CDR3 length: 16 residues. J was trimmed by 1 base and V by 4 bases; bases with no gene match: 6. The V gene's germline CDR1 is MNHEY and CDR2 SVGAGI. CDR3 sequence: CASSSPWDRGNTEAFF. For the CDR3, the DNA is TGTGCCAGCAGTTCCCCATGGGACAGGGGGAACACTGAAGCTTTCTTT.

The chain carries TRBV7-9 and TRBJ2-7; tentative D call: TRBD2 (5 bases). V lost 0 bases and J 2 bases, leaving 8 bases between the germline ends. Looked up from germline, CDR1 is SEHNR and CDR2 is FQNEAQ (reference sequence). This CDR3 contains 14 residues. CDR3 in DNA: TGTGCCAGCAGCTTAGCGGACTCCGCCTACGAGCAGTACTTC. Translated: CASSLADSAYEQYF.